Sequencing of this T cell receptor beta chain was carried out in a study of CD8+CD57+ T cells in acquired aplastic anemia. Overall study results and limits: CD8+ Simpson's diversity showed no significant patient-control difference.

For CDR3 and TCR beta VDJ profiling, genomic DNA was the template used. TCRdb re-derived calls from the reads in MiXCR, one entry per CDR3 protein. The sample comprises about 180,000 distinct CDR3 sequences, under 50% of which are singletons, and about 1.7% rests with the top ten. As to this clonotype: The antigen is not known.

Individuals selected for sequencing had exhibited CD8+CD57+ cell expansion on flow cytometry. Material for sequencing was sorted CD4+, CD8+, or CD8+CD57+ T cells (not recorded which) from PBMCs. The clonotype originates from a human donor with aplastic anemia.

CDR3 sequence: CASSQNTGGGTEAFF. CDR3 DNA sequence: TGTGCCAGCAGTCAAAACACAGGGGGCGGCACTGAAGCTTTCTTT. The chain links TRBV27 to TRBJ1-1; 9 positions agree with TRBD1. The CDR3 is 15 amino acids. The germline V gene encodes CDR1 MNHEY and CDR2 SMNVEV (reference sequence). The trim removed 5 bases at V and 4 bases at J, leaving 8 bases unmatched.